This T cell receptor beta chain was sequenced in a study of graft-versus-host responses after intestinal transplantation. On this clone: The antigen is not known.

Measured with immunoSEQ multiplex PCR; TCRdb has only the in-frame clones, and not every one. The sample holds over 45,000 clones, 85% to 90% seen once. Whole-study results and caveats: Detected in recipient marrow were GvH clones, some of which were first observed in ileum or blood.

This CDR3 is built from 13 residues. V lost 3 bases and J 4 bases, leaving 10 bases between the germline ends. CDR1 SGHNT and CDR2 YYREEE come from the germline V gene (reference sequence). The rearrangement uses TRBV5-4 and TRBJ1-1, with D hard to call. This clonotype was sampled from a human patient who received an intestinal transplant, so some T cells may come from the graft donor. Sequenced here: PBMCs, sampled 26 days after transplant. The CDR3 here is CASSSEPGTEAFF. The CDR3 region has the DNA TGTGCCAGCAGCTCGGAACCGGGCACTGAAGCTTTCTTT.